This note documents a single T cell receptor beta chain sequence. The data stem from a study of blood T cell repertoires in COVID-19. Study context: Donors in the United States, Italy and Spain gave samples during acute or convalescent COVID-19.

The table came from immunoSEQ multiplex PCR; TCRdb's copy has only in-frame clones and leaves some out. The table shows about 300,000 clones, with about 89% occurring only once. From germline, CDR1 is SGHDN and CDR2 FVKESK. The CDR3 extends over 15 amino acids. V lost 5 bases and J lost 3; bases outside the gene matches: 9. Specimen: peripheral blood. This sequence joins TRBV14 and TRBJ1-2; 7 bases map to TRBD1. This receptor was identified in a man between 18 and 35 years old who had recovered from COVID-19. CDR3 residues: CASSAQGFADYGYTF. DNA of the CDR3: TGTGCCAGCAGCGCACAGGGGTTCGCGGACTATGGCTACACCTTC.